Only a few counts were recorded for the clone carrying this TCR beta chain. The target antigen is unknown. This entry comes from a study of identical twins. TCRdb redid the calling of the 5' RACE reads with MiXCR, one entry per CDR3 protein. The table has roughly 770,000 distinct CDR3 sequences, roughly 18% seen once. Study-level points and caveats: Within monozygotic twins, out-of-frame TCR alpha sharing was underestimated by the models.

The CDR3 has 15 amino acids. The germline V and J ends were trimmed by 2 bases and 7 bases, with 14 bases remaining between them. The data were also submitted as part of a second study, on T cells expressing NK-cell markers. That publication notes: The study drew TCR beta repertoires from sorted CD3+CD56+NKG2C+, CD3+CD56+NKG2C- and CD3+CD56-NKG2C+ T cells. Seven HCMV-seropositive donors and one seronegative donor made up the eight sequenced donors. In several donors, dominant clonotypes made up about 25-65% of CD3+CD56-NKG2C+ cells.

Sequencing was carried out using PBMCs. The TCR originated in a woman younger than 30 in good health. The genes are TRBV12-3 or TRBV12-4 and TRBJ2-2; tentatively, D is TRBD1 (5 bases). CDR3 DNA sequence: TGTGCCAGCAGTTTATCCCCAGGGTTCAACGGGGAGCTGTTTTTT. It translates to CASSLSPGFNGELFF.